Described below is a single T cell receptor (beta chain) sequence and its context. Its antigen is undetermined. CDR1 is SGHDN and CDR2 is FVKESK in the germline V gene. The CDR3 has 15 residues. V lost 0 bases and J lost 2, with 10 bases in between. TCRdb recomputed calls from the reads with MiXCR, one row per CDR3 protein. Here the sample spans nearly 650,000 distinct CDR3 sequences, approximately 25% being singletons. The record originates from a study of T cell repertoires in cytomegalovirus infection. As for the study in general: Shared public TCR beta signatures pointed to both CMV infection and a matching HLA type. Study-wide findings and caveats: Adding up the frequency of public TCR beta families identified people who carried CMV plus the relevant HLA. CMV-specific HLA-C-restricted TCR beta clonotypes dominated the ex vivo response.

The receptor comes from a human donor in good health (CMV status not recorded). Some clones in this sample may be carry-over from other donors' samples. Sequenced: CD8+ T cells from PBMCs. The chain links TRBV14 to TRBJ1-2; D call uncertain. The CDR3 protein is CASSQDLGGNYGYTF. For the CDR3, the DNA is TGTGCCAGCAGCCAAGACTTGGGCGGAAACTATGGCTACACCTTC.